These T cell receptor beta chains were read from a single sample in a study of shared clonotypes between healthy human individuals. Profiled with immunoSEQ multiplex PCR; TCRdb holds only in-frame clones, not every one. In the table there are 1.5 million to 2.5 million clones, about 95% of which are singletons. Specimen: naive CD8+ T cells sorted from blood. These receptors were obtained from a young man in good health. CDR3s include the opening cysteine and the closing phenylalanine or tryptophan. D genes are given only for firm matches. Some rows have no size entry. The others give once, few or many, or a class for an expanded clone.

size: NA
V: TRBV29-1
D: TRBD1
J: TRBJ2-7
CDR3: CSVETGEFYEQYF
DNA: TGCAGCGTTGAAACAGGGGAATTTTACGAGCAGTACTTC

size: NA
V: TRBV10-3
D: NA
J: TRBJ2-3
CDR3: CAISEEEHEPDTQYF
DNA: TGTGCCATCAGTGAGGAAGAGCATGAGCCAGATACGCAGTATTTT

size: NA
V: TRBV2
D: TRBD2
J: TRBJ2-7
CDR3: CASSEAGGRAFYEQYF
DNA: TGTGCCAGCAGTGAAGCGGGCGGGAGGGCCTTCTACGAGCAGTACTTC

size: NA
V: TRBV13
D: NA
J: TRBJ2-3
CDR3: CASSQGDFTQYF
DNA: TGTGCCAGCAGCCAAGGGGACTTCACGCAGTATTTT

size: NA
V: TRBV6-1
D: NA
J: TRBJ1-6
CDR3: CASSELGRANSPLHF
DNA: TGTGCCAGCAGTGAACTTGGCAGGGCCAATTCACCCCTCCACTTT

size: NA
V: TRBV11-2
D: NA
J: TRBJ1-6
CDR3: CASSPPNSPLHF
DNA: TGTGCCAGCAGCCCCCCGAACTCACCCCTCCACTTT

size: NA
V: TRBV7-9
D: TRBD2
J: TRBJ2-7
CDR3: CASSLSLAGDEQYF
DNA: TGTGCCAGCAGCTTAAGTCTAGCGGGCGACGAGCAGTACTTC

size: NA
V: TRBV4-3
D: NA
J: TRBJ2-7
CDR3: CASSQERGGYEQYF
DNA: TGCGCCAGCAGCCAAGAAAGGGGTGGGTACGAGCAGTACTTC

size: NA
V: TRBV13
D: NA
J: TRBJ2-7
CDR3: CASSPGGGGNNYEQYF
DNA: TGTGCCAGCAGCCCAGGCGGAGGGGGGAATAACTACGAGCAGTACTTC

size: once
V: TRBV7-9
D: NA
J: TRBJ1-1
CDR3: CASSLTGTEAFF
DNA: TGTGCCAGCAGCTTAACAGGGACTGAAGCTTTCTTT

size: NA
V: TRBV2
D: NA
J: TRBJ2-7
CDR3: CASNQRGGPLDEQYF
DNA: TGTGCCAGCAACCAGAGGGGGGGACCGTTGGACGAGCAGTACTTC

size: NA
V: TRBV30
D: TRBD2
J: TRBJ2-1
CDR3: CAWSRLAGYNEQFF
DNA: TGTGCCTGGAGTCGACTAGCGGGCTACAATGAGCAGTTCTTC

size: once
V: TRBV28
D: NA
J: TRBJ1-5
CDR3: CASTLYRINQPQHF
DNA: TGTGCCAGCACCTTATACCGGATCAATCAGCCCCAGCATTTT

size: NA
V: TRBV11-3
D: NA
J: TRBJ1-3
CDR3: CASSLTGHGNTIYF
DNA: TGTGCCAGCAGCCTGACCGGGCATGGAAACACCATATATTTT

size: once
V: TRBV6-5
D: TRBD1
J: TRBJ2-1
CDR3: CASSSRDRVDEQFF
DNA: TGTGCCAGCAGTTCCCGGGACAGGGTAGATGAGCAGTTCTTC

size: NA
V: TRBV6-5
D: TRBD1
J: TRBJ1-5
CDR3: CASTDQGEYQPQHF
DNA: TGTGCCAGCACGGATCAGGGGGAATATCAGCCCCAGCATTTT